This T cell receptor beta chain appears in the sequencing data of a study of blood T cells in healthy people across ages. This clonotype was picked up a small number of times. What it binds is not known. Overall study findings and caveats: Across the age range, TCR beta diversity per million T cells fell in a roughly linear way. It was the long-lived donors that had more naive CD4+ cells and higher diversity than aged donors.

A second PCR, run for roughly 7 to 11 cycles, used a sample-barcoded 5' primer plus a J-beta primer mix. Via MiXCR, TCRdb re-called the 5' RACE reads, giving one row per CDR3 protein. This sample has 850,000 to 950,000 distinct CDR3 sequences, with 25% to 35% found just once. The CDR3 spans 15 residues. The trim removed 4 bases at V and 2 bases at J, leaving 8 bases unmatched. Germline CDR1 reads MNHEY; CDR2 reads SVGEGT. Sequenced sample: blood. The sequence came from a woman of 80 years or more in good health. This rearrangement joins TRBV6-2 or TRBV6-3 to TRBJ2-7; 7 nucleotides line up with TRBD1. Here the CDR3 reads CASSLRDSPTYEQYF. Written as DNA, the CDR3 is TGTGCCAGCAGTTTAAGGGACAGTCCCACCTACGAGCAGTACTTC.